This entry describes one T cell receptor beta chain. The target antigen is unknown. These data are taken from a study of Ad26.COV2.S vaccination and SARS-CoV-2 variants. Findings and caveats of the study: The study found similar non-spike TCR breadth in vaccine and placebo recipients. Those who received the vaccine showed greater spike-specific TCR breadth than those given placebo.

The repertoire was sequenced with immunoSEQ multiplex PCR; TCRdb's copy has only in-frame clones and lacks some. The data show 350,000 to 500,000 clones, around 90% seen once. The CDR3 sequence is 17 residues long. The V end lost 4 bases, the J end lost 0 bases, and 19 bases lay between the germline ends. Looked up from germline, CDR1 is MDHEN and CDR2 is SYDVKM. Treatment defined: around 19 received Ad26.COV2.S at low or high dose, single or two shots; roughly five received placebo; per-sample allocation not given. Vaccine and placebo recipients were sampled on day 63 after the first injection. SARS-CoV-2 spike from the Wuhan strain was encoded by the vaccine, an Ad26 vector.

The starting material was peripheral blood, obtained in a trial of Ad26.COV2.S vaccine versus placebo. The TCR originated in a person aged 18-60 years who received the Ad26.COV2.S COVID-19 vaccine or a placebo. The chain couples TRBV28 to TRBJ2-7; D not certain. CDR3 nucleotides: TGTGCCAGCAGTTCCCGGCGAGAAGCCCGGAGCTCCTACGAGCAGTACTTC. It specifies CASSSRREARSSYEQYF.